This T cell receptor beta chain was observed in a study of blood T cells in healthy people across ages. Each sample provided at least 5.5 micrograms of extracted total RNA. The CDR3 runs to 12 residues. From germline, CDR1 is SEHNR and CDR2 FQNEAQ (reference sequence). Trimming stripped 6 bases from V and 5 bases from J, with 11 bases between. At least ten counts were recorded for this clonotype. Its matching antigen is unknown. It was with a sample-barcoded 5' primer and a J-beta primer mix that a second PCR of about 6 to 12 cycles was run. Researchers report that a template-switch adaptor with 12 random nucleotides tagged each cDNA molecule. TCRdb re-called the 5' RACE reads with MiXCR, one entry per CDR3 protein. The repertoire holds around 1,900,000 distinct CDR3 sequences, with about 39% as singletons. General study results and limits: A roughly linear fall in TCR beta diversity per million T cells was seen with increasing age.

What was sequenced was blood. The clonotype originates from a human donor in good health. The chain uses TRBV7-9 and TRBJ2-7; D is unclear. CDR3: CASSLLGNEQYF. CDR3 sequence (DNA): TGTGCCAGCAGTTTATTAGGAAACGAGCAGTACTTC.